This T cell receptor (beta chain) was retrieved from a study of regulatory T cells in long-lasting Graves disease. Background on the study: Newly diagnosed Graves' patients had taken antithyroid drugs under 3 months.

This clonotype has a count of ten or more. No antigen is known for it. Documented time point: newly diagnosed GD, antithyroid drugs for less than 3 months. PBMC RNA served as the TCR library source. Trimming at V came to 0 bases and at J to 7 bases, leaving 9 bases not matched to a gene. Germline-derived CDR1 and CDR2 are SGHRS and YFSETQ. The CDR3 has 16 residues. For TCR beta, libraries came from iRepertoire HTBI primers and Arm-PCR of CDR3 regions. TCRdb independently ran MiXCR on the multiplex PCR reads; one entry per CDR3 protein. The table has roughly 260,000 distinct CDR3 sequences, approximately 20% seen once. Study-level points and caveats: Gene preferences differed: TRBV28, TRBJ1-2, TRBJ2-5 in persistent cases. Whereas new patients shared 966 public clonotypes, persistent patients shared more, at 2,500 to 3,500.

The sample was also reused in another study, on T cells in Graves' hyperthyroidism and ophthalmopathy. That work contributes: Researchers found most expanded thyroid clonotypes above 0.001 in blood as well.

This clonotype was obtained from a woman in her 30s with Graves disease. The source was peripheral blood mononuclear cells (PBMCs), collected at new diagnosis, from a patient treated with antithyroid drugs. The rearrangement uses TRBV5-1 and TRBJ2-3; 9 nucleotides agree with TRBD1. The CDR3 is CASSLAVTTGGNTQYF. The CDR3 region has the DNA TGCGCCAGCAGCTTGGCTGTCACGACAGGGGGGAATACGCAGTATTTT.